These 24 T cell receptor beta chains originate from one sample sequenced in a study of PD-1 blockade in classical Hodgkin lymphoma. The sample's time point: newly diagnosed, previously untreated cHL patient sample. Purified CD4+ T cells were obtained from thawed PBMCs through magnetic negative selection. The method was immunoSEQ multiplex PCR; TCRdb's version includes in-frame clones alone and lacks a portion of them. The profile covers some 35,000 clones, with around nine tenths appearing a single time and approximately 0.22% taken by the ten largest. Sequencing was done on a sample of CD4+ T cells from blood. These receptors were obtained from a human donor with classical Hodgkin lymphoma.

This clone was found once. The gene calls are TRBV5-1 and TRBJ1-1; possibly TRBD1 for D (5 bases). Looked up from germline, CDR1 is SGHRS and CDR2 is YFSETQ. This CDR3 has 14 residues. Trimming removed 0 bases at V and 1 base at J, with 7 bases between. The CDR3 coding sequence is TGCGCCAGCAGCTTGGCCGGGGGGAACACTGAAGCTTTCTTT. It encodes CASSLAGGNTEAFF. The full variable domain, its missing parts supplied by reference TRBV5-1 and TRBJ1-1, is KAGVTQTPRYLIKTRGQQVTLSCSPISGHRSVSWYQQTPGQGLQFLFEYFSETQRNKGNFPGRFSGRQFSNSRSEMNVSTLELGDSALYLCASSLAGGNTEAFFGQGTRLTVV.

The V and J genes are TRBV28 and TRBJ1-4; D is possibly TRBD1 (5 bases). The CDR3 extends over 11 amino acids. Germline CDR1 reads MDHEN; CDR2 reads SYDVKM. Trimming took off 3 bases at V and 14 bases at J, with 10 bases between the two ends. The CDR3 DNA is TGTGCCAGCAGTTTCGATAGGGACCTGTTTTTT. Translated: CASSFDRDLFF.

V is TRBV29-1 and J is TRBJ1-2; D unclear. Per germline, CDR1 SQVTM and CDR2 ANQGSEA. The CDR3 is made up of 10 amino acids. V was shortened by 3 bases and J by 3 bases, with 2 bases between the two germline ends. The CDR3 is CSVEDYGYTF. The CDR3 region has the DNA TGCAGCGTTGAGGACTATGGCTACACCTTC. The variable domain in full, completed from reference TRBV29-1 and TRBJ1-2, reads SAVISQKPSRDICQRGTSLTIQCQVDSQVTMMFWYRQQPGQSLTLIATANQGSEATYESGFVIDKFPISRPNLTFSTLTVSNMSPEDSSIYLCSVEDYGYTFGSGTRLTVV.

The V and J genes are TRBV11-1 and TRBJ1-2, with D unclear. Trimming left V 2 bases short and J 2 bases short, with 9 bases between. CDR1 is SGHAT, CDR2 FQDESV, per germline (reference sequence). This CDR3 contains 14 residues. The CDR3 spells CASSLMAGNYGYTF. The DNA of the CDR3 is TGTGCCAGCAGCTTAATGGCGGGGAACTATGGCTACACCTTC.

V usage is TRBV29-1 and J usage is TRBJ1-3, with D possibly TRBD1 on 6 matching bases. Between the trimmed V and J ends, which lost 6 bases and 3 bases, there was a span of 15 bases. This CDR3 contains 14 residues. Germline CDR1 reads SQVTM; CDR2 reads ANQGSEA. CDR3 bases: TGCAGCGTCGAGGCGGGACAAGGTGGAAACACCATATATTTT. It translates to CSVEAGQGGNTIYF.

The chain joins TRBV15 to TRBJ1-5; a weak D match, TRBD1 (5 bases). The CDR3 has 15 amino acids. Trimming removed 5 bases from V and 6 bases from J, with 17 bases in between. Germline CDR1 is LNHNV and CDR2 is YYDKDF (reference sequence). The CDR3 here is CATSFRTAGGQPQHF. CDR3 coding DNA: TGTGCCACCAGCTTCCGGACGGCGGGGGGTCAGCCCCAGCATTTT. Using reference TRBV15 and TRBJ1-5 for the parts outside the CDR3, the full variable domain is DAMVIQNPRYQVTQFGKPVTLSCSQTLNHNVMYWYQQKSSQAPKLLFHYYDKDFNNEADTPDNFQSRRPNTSFCFLDIRSPGLGDTAMYLCATSFRTAGGQPQHFGDGTRLSIL.

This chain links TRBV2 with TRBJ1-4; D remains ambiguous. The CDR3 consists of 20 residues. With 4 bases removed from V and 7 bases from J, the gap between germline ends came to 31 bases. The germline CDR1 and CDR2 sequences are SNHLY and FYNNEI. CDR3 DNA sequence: TGTGCCAGCAGTGCCGGCCGGGAGAATGCTTGGATTCGCCGCTCTGAAAAACTGTTTTTT. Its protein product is CASSAGRENAWIRRSEKLFF.

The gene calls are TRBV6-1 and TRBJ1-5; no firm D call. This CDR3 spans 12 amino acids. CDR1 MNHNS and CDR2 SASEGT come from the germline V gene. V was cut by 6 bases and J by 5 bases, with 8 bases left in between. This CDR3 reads CASRRIDQPQHF. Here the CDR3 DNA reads TGTGCCAGCAGACGAATAGATCAGCCCCAGCATTTT.

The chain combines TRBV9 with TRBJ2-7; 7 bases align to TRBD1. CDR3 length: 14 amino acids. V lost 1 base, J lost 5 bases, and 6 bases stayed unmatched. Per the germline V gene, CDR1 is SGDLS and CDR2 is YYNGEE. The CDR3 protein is CASSVYIDRDEQYF. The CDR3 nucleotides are TGTGCCAGCAGCGTATACATCGACAGGGACGAGCAGTACTTC.

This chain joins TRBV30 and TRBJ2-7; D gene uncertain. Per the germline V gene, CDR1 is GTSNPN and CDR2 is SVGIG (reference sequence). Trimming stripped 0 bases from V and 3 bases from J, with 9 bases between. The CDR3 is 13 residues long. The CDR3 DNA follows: TGTGCCTGGAGTGTAGCCTCCTACTACGAGCAGTACTTC. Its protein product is CAWSVASYYEQYF.

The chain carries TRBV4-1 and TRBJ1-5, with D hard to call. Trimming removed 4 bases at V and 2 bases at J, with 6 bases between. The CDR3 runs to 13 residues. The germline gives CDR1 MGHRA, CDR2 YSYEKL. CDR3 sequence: CASSRGGNQPQHF. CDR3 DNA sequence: TGCGCCAGCAGCCGGGGAGGCAATCAGCCCCAGCATTTT.

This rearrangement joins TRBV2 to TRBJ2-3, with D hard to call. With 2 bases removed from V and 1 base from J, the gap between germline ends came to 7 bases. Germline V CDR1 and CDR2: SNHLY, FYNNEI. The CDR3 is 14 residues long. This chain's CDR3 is CASSELVGTDTQYF. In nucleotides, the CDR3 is TGTGCCAGCAGTGAATTGGTTGGCACAGATACGCAGTATTTT.

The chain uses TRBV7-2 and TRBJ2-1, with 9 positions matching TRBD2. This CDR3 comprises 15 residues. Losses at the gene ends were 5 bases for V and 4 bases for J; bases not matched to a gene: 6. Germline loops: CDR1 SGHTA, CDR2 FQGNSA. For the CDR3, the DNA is TGTGCCAGCAGCCGTGCGCGGGGGGGGTACAATGAGCAGTTCTTC. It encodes CASSRARGGYNEQFF.

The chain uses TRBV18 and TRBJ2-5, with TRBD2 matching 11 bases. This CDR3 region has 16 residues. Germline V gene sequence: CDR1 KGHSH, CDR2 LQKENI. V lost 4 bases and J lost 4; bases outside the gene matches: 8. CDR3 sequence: CASSLTSGTPRETQYF. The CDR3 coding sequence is TGTGCCAGCTCACTGACTAGCGGGACCCCGAGAGAGACCCAGTACTTC.

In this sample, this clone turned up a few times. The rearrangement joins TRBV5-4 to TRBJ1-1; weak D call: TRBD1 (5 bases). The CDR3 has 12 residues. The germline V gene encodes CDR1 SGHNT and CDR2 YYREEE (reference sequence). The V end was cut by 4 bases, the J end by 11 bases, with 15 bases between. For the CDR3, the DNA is TGTGCCAGCAGCCGAAACGCCAGGGATGCTTTCTTT. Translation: CASSRNARDAFF.

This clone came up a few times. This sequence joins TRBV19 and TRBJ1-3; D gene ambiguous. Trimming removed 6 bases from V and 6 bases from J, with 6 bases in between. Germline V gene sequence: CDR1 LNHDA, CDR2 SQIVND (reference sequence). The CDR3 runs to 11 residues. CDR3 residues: CASRGVNTIYF. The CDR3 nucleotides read TGTGCCAGTAGGGGAGTAAACACCATATATTTT.

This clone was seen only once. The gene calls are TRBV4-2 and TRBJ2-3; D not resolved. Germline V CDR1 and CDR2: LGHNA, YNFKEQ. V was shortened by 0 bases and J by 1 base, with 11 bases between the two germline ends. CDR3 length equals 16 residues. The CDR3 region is CASSQELGGRTDTQYF. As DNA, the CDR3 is TGTGCCAGCAGCCAAGAACTCGGCGGACGCACAGATACGCAGTATTTT.

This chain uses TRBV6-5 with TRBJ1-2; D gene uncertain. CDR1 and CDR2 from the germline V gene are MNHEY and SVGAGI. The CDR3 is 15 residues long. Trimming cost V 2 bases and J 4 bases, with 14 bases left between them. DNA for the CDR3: TGTGCCAGCAGTTACAGCCCGGGAAGCGGCTATGGCTACACCTTC. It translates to CASSYSPGSGYGYTF.

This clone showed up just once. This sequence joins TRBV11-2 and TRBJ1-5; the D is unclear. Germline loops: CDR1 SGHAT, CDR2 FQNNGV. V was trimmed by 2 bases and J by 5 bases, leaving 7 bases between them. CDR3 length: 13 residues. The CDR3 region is CASSLTFYQPQHF. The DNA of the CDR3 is TGTGCCAGCAGCTTAACCTTCTATCAGCCCCAGCATTTT.

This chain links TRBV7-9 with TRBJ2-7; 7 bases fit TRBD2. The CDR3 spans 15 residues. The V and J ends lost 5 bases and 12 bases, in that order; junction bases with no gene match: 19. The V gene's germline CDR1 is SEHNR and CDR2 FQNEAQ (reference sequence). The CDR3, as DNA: TGTGCCAGCAGCCCAGGCCTAGCGGAGTCAATTAAGCGGTACTTC. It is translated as CASSPGLAESIKRYF.

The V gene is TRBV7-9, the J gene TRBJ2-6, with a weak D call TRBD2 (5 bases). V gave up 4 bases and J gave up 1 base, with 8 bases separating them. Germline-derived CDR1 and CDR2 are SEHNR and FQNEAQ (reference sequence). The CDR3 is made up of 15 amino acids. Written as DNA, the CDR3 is TGTGCCAGCAGCTCGGCGGGTTCTGGGGCCAACGTCCTGACTTTC. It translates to CASSSAGSGANVLTF. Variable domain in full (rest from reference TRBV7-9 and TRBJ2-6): DTGVSQNPRHKITKRGQNVTFRCDPISEHNRLYWYRQTLGQGPEFLTYFQNEAQLEKSRLLSDRFSAERPKGSFSTLEIQRTEQGDSAMYLCASSSAGSGANVLTFGAGSRLTVL.

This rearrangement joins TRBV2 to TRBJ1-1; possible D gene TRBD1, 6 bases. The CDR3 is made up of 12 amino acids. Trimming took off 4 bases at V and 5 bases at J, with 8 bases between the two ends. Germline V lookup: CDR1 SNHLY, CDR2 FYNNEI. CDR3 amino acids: CASSGRGTEAFF. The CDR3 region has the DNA TGTGCCAGCAGTGGGAGGGGGACTGAAGCTTTCTTT.

CDR3 sequence reads: CASSVAGVKAITDTQYF. CDR3 in DNA: TGTGCCAGCAGCGTAGCTGGAGTTAAAGCCATCACAGATACGCAGTATTTT. J is TRBJ2-3 and V is TRBV9; D gene ambiguous. The CDR3 has 17 residues. Germline V gives CDR1 SGDLS, CDR2 YYNGEE. V was trimmed by 0 bases and J by 2 bases, leaving 16 bases between them. The full variable domain, rest sourced from reference TRBV9 and TRBJ2-3, is DSGVTQTPKHLITATGQRVTLRCSPRSGDLSVYWYQQSLDQGLQFLIQYYNGEERAKGNILERFSAQQFPDLHSELNLSSLELGDSALYFCASSVAGVKAITDTQYFGPGTRLTVL.

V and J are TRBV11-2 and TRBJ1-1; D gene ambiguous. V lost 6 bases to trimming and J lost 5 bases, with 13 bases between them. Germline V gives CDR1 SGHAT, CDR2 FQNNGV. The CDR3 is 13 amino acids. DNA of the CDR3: TGTGCCAGCAGTCCGGGTGTAGGGACTGAAGCTTTCTTT. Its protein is CASSPGVGTEAFF.